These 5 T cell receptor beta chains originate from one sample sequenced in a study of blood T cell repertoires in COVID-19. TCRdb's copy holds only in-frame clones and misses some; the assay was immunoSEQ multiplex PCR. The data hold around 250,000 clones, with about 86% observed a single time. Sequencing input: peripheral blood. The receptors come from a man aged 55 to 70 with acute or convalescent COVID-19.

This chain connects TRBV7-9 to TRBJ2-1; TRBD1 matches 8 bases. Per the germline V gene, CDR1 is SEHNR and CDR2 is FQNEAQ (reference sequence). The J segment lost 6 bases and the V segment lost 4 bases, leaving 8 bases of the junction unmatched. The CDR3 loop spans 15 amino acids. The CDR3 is CASSSRGLGTNEQFF. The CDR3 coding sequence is TGTGCCAGCAGCTCCAGGGGGCTGGGAACCAATGAGCAGTTCTTC.

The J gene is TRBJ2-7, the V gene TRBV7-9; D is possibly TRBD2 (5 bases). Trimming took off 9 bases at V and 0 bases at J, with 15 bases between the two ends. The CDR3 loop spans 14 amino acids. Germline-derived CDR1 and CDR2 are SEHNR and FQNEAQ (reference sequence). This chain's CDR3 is CASSRVDGSYEQYF. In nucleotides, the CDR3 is TGTGCCAGTTCGCGGGTGGACGGCTCCTACGAGCAGTACTTC.

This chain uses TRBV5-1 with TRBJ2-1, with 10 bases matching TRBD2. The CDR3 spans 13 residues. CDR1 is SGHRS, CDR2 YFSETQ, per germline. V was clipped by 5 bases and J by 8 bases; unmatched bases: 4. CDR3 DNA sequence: TGCGCCAGCAGGCCTAGCGGGGGTGATGAGCAGTTCTTC. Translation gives CASRPSGGDEQFF.

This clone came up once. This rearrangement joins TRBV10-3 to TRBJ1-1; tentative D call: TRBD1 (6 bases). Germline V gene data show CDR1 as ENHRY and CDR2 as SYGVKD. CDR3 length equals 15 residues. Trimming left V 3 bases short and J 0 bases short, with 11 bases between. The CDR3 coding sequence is TGTGCCATCAGTGAAGGGGACATGATGAACACTGAAGCTTTCTTT. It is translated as CAISEGDMMNTEAFF.

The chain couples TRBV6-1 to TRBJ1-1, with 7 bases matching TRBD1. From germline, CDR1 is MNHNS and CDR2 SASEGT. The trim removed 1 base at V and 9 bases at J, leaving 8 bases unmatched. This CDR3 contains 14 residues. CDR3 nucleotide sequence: TGTGCCAGCAGTGAAGGAGGGGGCATGTTTAAAGCTTTCTTT. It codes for CASSEGGGMFKAFF.